Given below is one TCR beta chain in context. This specimen belongs to a study of OX40 agonist ivuxolimab in advanced cancers. Study background: A diagnosis of hepatocellular carcinoma, melanoma, renal cell or head and neck cancer was present in dose-escalation patients.

Germline V CDR1 and CDR2: LNHNV, YYDKDF (reference sequence). With 3 bases removed from V and 0 bases from J, the gap between germline ends came to 8 bases. CDR3 size: 14 residues. Collection of blood occurred at baseline, at cycle 4 day 1, and at cycle 7 day 1. Here immunoSEQ multiplex PCR was the method, and the copy in TCRdb shows in-frame clones only, minus some. The sample holds some 62,000 clones, approximately 84% seen once. This chain links TRBV15 with TRBJ2-5, with D possibly TRBD1 on 5 matching bases. The clonotype was recovered from an adult with an advanced solid tumor such as melanoma, head and neck, liver or kidney cancer. The specimen comprised CD4+ or CD8+ T cells sorted from blood, sampled in a trial of the OX40 agonist ivuxolimab. The CDR3 is CATSRDTYQETQYF. The CDR3 nucleotides are TGTGCCACCAGCAGGGACACGTACCAAGAGACCCAGTACTTC.